These 29 T cell receptor beta chains were all obtained from the same sample, sequenced in a study of T cell responses to AZD1222 COVID-19 vaccine. Assay: immunoSEQ multiplex PCR; the TCRdb copy retains only in-frame clones and omits some. The sample holds 150,000 or so clones, approximately 90% seen once. The starting material was peripheral blood, obtained 28 days after the second AZD1222 dose. The receptors here all came from an adult who received the AZD1222 COVID-19 vaccine.

This rearrangement joins TRBV19 to TRBJ2-1; TRBD2 aligns across 15 bases. The ends lost 5 bases at V and 6 bases at J; junction bases unmatched: 8. Looked up from germline, CDR1 is LNHDA and CDR2 is SQIVND (reference sequence). This CDR3 contains 17 residues. The CDR3, as DNA: TGTGCCAGTAGTCCCCGGACTAGCGGGAGGGCTTCCAATGAGCAGTTCTTC. Amino acids: CASSPRTSGRASNEQFF. Using reference TRBV19 and TRBJ2-1 for the parts outside the CDR3, the full variable domain is DGGITQSPKYLFRKEGQNVTLSCEQNLNHDAMYWYRQDPGQGLRLIYYSQIVNDFQKGDIAEGYSVSREKKESFPLTVTSAQKNPTAFYLCASSPRTSGRASNEQFFGPGTRLTVL.

The gene calls are TRBV20-1 and TRBJ2-5; TRBD2 matches 10 bases. The CDR3 length is 14 residues. The J segment lost 1 base and the V segment lost 3 bases, leaving 2 bases of the junction unmatched. Germline V gene data show CDR1 as DFQATT and CDR2 as SNEGSKA (reference sequence). The CDR3 protein is CSASTSGTQETQYF. In nucleotides, the CDR3 is TGCAGTGCTAGTACTAGCGGGACCCAAGAGACCCAGTACTTC.

This clone was seen once. J is TRBJ2-2 and V is TRBV5-4; D possibly corresponds to TRBD2 (6 bases). In germline, CDR1 is SGHNT, CDR2 YYREEE (reference sequence). Trimming pared 2 bases from V and 2 bases from J, leaving 10 bases between. The CDR3 runs 15 residues. The CDR3 DNA reads as TGTGCCAGCAGCTTTAGCGGAGCAAACACCGGGGAGCTGTTTTTT. Translating gives CASSFSGANTGELFF.

This clone appeared a few times. The chain has TRBV5-1 and TRBJ2-3; 11 bases agree with TRBD2. Germline V gene lookup returns CDR1 SGHRS and CDR2 YFSETQ. V shed 1 base, J shed 5 bases, and the junction held 9 bases outside the gene matches. The CDR3 runs 17 residues. The DNA for the CDR3 is TGCGCCAGCAGCTTGAGTCTAGCGGGAGGAGGAGAAGATACGCAGTATTTT. It translates to CASSLSLAGGGEDTQYF.

This clone was seen once. The chain couples TRBV5-1 to TRBJ1-5, with D hard to call. The CDR3 is 14 residues long. In germline, CDR1 is SGHRS, CDR2 YFSETQ. The ends were cut back, 0 bases at V and 1 base at J, with 5 bases in the middle. The CDR3 region has the DNA TGCGCCAGCAGCTTGGCCGGGAGCAATCAGCCCCAGCATTTT. This codes for CASSLAGSNQPQHF.

V gene TRBV5-5 combines with J gene TRBJ2-7; D is ambiguous. Trimming pared 0 bases from V and 4 bases from J, leaving 11 bases between. This CDR3 is built from 14 residues. In germline, CDR1 is SGHKS, CDR2 YYEKEE (reference sequence). The CDR3 DNA reads TGTGCCAGCAGCTTGGGACTCGATGGATACGAGCAGTACTTC. It specifies CASSLGLDGYEQYF.

DNA for the CDR3: TGTGCCAGCAGCCCTAGGGACCCCGTC. Protein product: CASSPRDPV. The chain couples TRBV21-1 to TRBJ2-7. TRBV21-1 corresponds to a pseudogene. The CDR3 contains 9 residues.

The gene calls are TRBV29-1 and TRBJ2-7; D possibly uses TRBD1 or TRBD2 (6 bases each). Trimming removed 6 bases at V and 4 bases at J, with 16 bases between. The CDR3 is 13 residues long. Per germline, CDR1 SQVTM and CDR2 ANQGSEA. Here the CDR3 reads CSVRGGTKYEQYF. The CDR3 DNA follows: TGCAGCGTGCGGGGCGGGACAAAGTACGAGCAGTACTTC.

The chain links TRBV2 to TRBJ2-3; 8 nucleotides agree with TRBD2. J gave up 9 bases and V 3 bases, and 11 bases lay outside the gene matches. Germline CDR1 and CDR2: SNHLY and FYNNEI. The CDR3 is 15 residues long. CDR3 in amino acids: CASSDSGNRAETQYF. CDR3 sequence (DNA): TGTGCCAGCAGTGATAGCGGGAATAGAGCCGAAACGCAGTATTTT.

The chain carries TRBV7-8 and TRBJ2-1, with 7 bases identical to TRBD2. Per the germline V gene, CDR1 is SGHVS and CDR2 is FQNEAQ. The CDR3 extends over 16 amino acids. The V segment lost 5 bases and the J segment 4 bases; nucleotides outside the gene matches: 11. The CDR3 reads CASSPQRSGGYNEQFF. As DNA, the CDR3 is TGTGCCAGCAGCCCCCAACGTTCGGGAGGATACAATGAGCAGTTCTTC.

The CDR3 nucleotides read TGCAGTGCTAGTAGGGGTGCCGGGGCAGGGCGCCCCTACAATGAGCAGTTCTTC. Protein sequence: CSASRGAGAGRPYNEQFF. The chain carries TRBV20-1 and TRBJ2-1; the D gene could be TRBD1 or TRBD2 (5 bases each). This CDR3 is built from 18 residues. Germline V lookup: CDR1 DFQATT, CDR2 SNEGSKA (reference sequence). V was clipped by 3 bases and J by 2 bases, with 23 bases between them.

This clone was recorded only once. The CDR3 reads CSGGTTGPYGYTF. As DNA, the CDR3 is TGCAGCGGCGGAACGACAGGGCCCTATGGCTACACCTTC. V gene TRBV29-1 combines with J gene TRBJ1-2; 7 positions agree with TRBD1. Germline CDR1 and CDR2: SQVTM and ANQGSEA. With V trimmed by 7 bases and J by 4 bases, 9 bases remained unmatched. The CDR3 consists of 13 residues.

The chain employs TRBV20-1 and TRBJ2-5, with 9 bases matching TRBD1. The CDR3 sequence is 15 residues long. V dropped 3 bases and J dropped 0; count of bases not matched to a gene: 5. Per the germline V gene, CDR1 is DFQATT and CDR2 is SNEGSKA (reference sequence). The CDR3 loop reads CSASPGTGNQETQYF. CDR3 DNA: TGCAGTGCTAGTCCCGGGACAGGGAACCAAGAGACCCAGTACTTC.

This chain joins TRBV27 and TRBJ2-7, with D perhaps given as TRBD1 or TRBD2 (5 bases each). Germline-derived CDR1 and CDR2 are MNHEY and SMNVEV (reference sequence). The CDR3 runs to 12 residues. Trimming stripped 10 bases from V and 0 bases from J, with 10 bases between. In DNA form, the CDR3 reads TGTGCCACCGGGACGAGCTCCTACGAGCAGTACTTC. It codes for CATGTSSYEQYF.

The J gene is TRBJ1-1, the V gene TRBV19; D is possibly TRBD1 (6 bases). The V end lost 10 bases, the J end lost 5 bases, and 17 bases lay between the germline ends. The length of the CDR3 is 13 residues. CDR1 is LNHDA and CDR2 is SQIVND in the germline V gene (reference sequence). CDR3 DNA: TGTGCCACTTTAACCAACAGGGAGACTGAAGCTTTCTTT. The encoded protein is CATLTNRETEAFF.

The chain uses TRBV19 and TRBJ1-2; D ambiguous. Trimming pared 3 bases from V and 6 bases from J, leaving 17 bases between. There are 15 residues in the CDR3. CDR1 LNHDA and CDR2 SQIVND come from the germline V gene (reference sequence). CDR3 DNA sequence: TGTGCCAGTAGTATGGCAGGTGAGATTCCCCATGGCTACACCTTC. It codes for CASSMAGEIPHGYTF. The entire variable domain, with the rest obtained from reference TRBV19 and TRBJ1-2, is as follows: DGGITQSPKYLFRKEGQNVTLSCEQNLNHDAMYWYRQDPGQGLRLIYYSQIVNDFQKGDIAEGYSVSREKKESFPLTVTSAQKNPTAFYLCASSMAGEIPHGYTFGSGTRLTVV.

V gene TRBV18 combines with J gene TRBJ1-6; maybe TRBD1 (5 bases). The CDR3 totals 14 residues. Trimming shortened V by 6 bases and J by 7 bases, and 13 bases separated the two germline ends. Per germline, CDR1 KGHSH and CDR2 LQKENI. The CDR3 region has the DNA TGTGCCAGCTCCCCCGGGACGGGAAATTCACCCCTCCACTTT. Translation: CASSPGTGNSPLHF.

The rearrangement links TRBV25-1 to TRBJ2-3; D remains ambiguous. V lost 5 bases, J lost 0 bases, and 15 bases lay in between. CDR1 MGHDK and CDR2 SYGVNS come from the germline V gene. There are 16 residues in the CDR3. In nucleotides, the CDR3 is TGTGCCAGCAGTTCACTTCTCGCGGCTAGCACAGATACGCAGTATTTT. This translates into CASSSLLAASTDTQYF.

This clone was counted once. The V gene is TRBV3-1 (or the pseudogene TRBV3-2), the J gene TRBJ2-7; either TRBD1 or TRBD2 may supply D (6 bases each). Germline assignment: CDR1 LGHDT and CDR2 YNNKEL (reference sequence). CDR3 length equals 14 residues. V was shortened by 4 bases and J by 3 bases, with 13 bases between the two germline ends. The CDR3 is CASSRNEGGYEQYF. The DNA of the CDR3 is TGTGCCAGCAGCCGAAACGAGGGGGGCTACGAGCAGTACTTC.

The V gene is TRBV2, the J gene TRBJ2-7, with 10 bases aligning to TRBD2. The CDR3 has 15 residues. V trimming: 6 bases; J trimming: 4 bases; junction bases outside the gene matches: 9. CDR1 and CDR2 from the germline V gene are SNHLY and FYNNEI. The CDR3 region is CASRPTSGVLYEQYF. The CDR3 DNA reads as TGTGCCAGCAGACCTACTAGCGGGGTTTTATACGAGCAGTACTTC.

The chain carries TRBV12-3 or TRBV12-4 and TRBJ1-2; TRBD1 matches 10 bases. CDR3 length: 12 amino acids. Trimming at V came to 3 bases and at J to 11 bases, leaving 3 bases not matched to a gene. DNA of the CDR3: TGTGCCAGCAGTTTGGACAGGGGGTATTACACCTTC. This codes for CASSLDRGYYTF.

The V and J genes are TRBV2 and TRBJ1-5, with D possibly matching TRBD1 (5 bases). The CDR3 is made up of 14 amino acids. V was cut by 6 bases and J by 7 bases, with 16 bases left in between. Looked up from germline, CDR1 is SNHLY and CDR2 is FYNNEI. In nucleotides, the CDR3 is TGTGCCAGCAGGCTAACGGCCAGGGAACAGCCCCAGCATTTT. The encoded protein is CASRLTAREQPQHF.

J is TRBJ1-1 and V is TRBV2, with D possibly being TRBD1 (5 bases). This CDR3 comprises 13 residues. CDR1 is SNHLY and CDR2 is FYNNEI in the germline V gene. V gave up 4 bases and J gave up 4 bases, with 10 bases separating them. CDR3: CASSVRESTEAFF. The CDR3, as DNA: TGTGCCAGCAGTGTCAGGGAGAGCACTGAAGCTTTCTTT.

The chain uses TRBV10-3 and TRBJ1-2, with D possibly being TRBD1 (5 bases). The CDR3 is 13 amino acids. V lost 11 bases, J lost 3 bases, and 16 bases lay in between. Germline values: CDR1 ENHRY, CDR2 SYGVKD. In nucleotides, the CDR3 is TGTGCCGCAAGGGCCGGGACTGACTATGGCTACACCTTC. Its protein is CAARAGTDYGYTF.

V usage is TRBV6-5 and J usage is TRBJ1-5; 8 nucleotides line up with TRBD1. The CDR3 totals 15 residues. V trimming: 5 bases; J trimming: 2 bases; junction bases outside the gene matches: 5. Looked up from germline, CDR1 is MNHEY and CDR2 is SVGAGI. The DNA of the CDR3 is TGTGCCAGCAGTCTGGACAGGGCGGGCAATCAGCCCCAGCATTTT. This encodes CASSLDRAGNQPQHF.

The chain carries TRBV10-3 and TRBJ2-3; no clear D gene. CDR1 and CDR2 from the germline V gene are ENHRY and SYGVKD. Trimming shortened V by 2 bases and J by 2 bases, and 8 bases separated the two germline ends. This CDR3 has 14 amino acids. In DNA, the CDR3 is TGTGCCATCAGTGAGCCCTCAAACACAGATACGCAGTATTTT. This translates into CAISEPSNTDTQYF.

The V call is TRBV19, the J call TRBJ1-2, with TRBD1 matching over 9 bases. CDR1 and CDR2 from the germline V gene are LNHDA and SQIVND (reference sequence). The CDR3 covers 14 residues. The V and J ends lost 7 bases and 5 bases, in that order; junction bases with no gene match: 8. In DNA, the CDR3 is TGTGCCAGTAACCCAATCGACAGGGGGTATGGCTACACCTTC. This encodes CASNPIDRGYGYTF.

This chain connects TRBV11-2 to TRBJ2-5; 11 positions agree with TRBD2. There are 16 residues in the CDR3. With 0 bases clipped from V and 5 bases from J, the junction kept 5 bases outside the gene matches. Germline V gene data show CDR1 as SGHAT and CDR2 as FQNNGV. For the CDR3, the DNA is TGTGCCAGCAGCTTAGATAAACTAGCGGGAGTGGAGACCCAGTACTTC. Translated: CASSLDKLAGVETQYF.

This clone was seen once. This rearrangement joins TRBV7-9 to TRBJ1-2; 7 positions match TRBD1. The germline CDR1 and CDR2 sequences are SEHNR and FQNEAQ (reference sequence). With V trimmed by 6 bases and J by 4 bases, 14 bases remained unmatched. The length of the CDR3 is 16 residues. CDR3 DNA sequence: TGTGCCAGCAGATCCACTGACAGGGAGCCATCCTATGGCTACACCTTC. This translates into CASRSTDREPSYGYTF. Looking up the rest from reference TRBV7-9 and TRBJ1-2 gives the full variable domain: DTGVSQNPRHKITKRGQNVTFRCDPISEHNRLYWYRQTLGQGPEFLTYFQNEAQLEKSRLLSDRFSAERPKGSFSTLEIQRTEQGDSAMYLCASRSTDREPSYGYTFGSGTRLTVV.